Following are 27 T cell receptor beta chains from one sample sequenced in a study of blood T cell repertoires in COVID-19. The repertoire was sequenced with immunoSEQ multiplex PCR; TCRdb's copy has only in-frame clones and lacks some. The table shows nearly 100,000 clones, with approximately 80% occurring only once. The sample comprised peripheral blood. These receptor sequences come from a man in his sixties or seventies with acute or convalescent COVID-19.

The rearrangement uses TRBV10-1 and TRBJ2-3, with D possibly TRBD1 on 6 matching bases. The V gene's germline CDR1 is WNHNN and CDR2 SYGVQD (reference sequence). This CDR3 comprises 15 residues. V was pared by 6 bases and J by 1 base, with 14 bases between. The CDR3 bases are TGCGCCAGCAGCGAACAGGGATCAGGCACAGATACGCAGTATTTT. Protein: CASSEQGSGTDTQYF.

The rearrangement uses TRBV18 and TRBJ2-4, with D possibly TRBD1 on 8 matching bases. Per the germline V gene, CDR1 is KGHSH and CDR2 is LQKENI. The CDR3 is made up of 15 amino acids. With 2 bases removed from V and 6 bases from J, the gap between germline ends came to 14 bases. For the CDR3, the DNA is TGTGCCAGCTCACCAGGACAGGGAGGGGTAAACATTCAGTACTTC. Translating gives CASSPGQGGVNIQYF.

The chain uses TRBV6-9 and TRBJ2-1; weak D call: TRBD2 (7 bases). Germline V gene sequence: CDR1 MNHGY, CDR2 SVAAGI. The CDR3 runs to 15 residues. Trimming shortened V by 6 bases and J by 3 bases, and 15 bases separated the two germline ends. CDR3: CASSPPGGCYNEQFF. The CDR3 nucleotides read TGTGCCAGCAGCCCGCCGGGGGGCTGCTACAATGAGCAGTTCTTC.

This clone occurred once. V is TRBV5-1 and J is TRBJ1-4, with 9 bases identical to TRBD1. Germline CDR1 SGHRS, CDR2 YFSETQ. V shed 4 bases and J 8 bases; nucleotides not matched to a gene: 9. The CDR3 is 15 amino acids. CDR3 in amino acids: CASSGGTGTREKLFF. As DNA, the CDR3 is TGCGCCAGCAGCGGCGGGACAGGGACGCGAGAAAAACTGTTTTTT.

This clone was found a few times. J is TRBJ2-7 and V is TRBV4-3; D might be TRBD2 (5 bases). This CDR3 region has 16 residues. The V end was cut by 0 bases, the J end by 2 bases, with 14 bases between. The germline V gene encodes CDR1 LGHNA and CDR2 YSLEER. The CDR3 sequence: CASSQDRSGLTYEQYF. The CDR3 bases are TGCGCCAGCAGCCAAGATAGGAGCGGCCTAACCTACGAGCAGTACTTC.

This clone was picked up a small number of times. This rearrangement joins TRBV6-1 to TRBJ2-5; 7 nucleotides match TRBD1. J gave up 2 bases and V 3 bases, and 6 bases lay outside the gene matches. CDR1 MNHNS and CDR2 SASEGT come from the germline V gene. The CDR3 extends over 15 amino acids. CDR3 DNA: TGTGCCAGCAGTGATCTACAGGGGTCACAAGAGACCCAGTACTTC. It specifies CASSDLQGSQETQYF.

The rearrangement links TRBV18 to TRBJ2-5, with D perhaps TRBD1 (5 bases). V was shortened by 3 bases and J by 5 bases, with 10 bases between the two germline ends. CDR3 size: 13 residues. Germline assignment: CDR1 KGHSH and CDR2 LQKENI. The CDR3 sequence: CASSPRTQETQYF. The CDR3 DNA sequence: TGTGCCAGCTCACCCCGGACACAGGAGACCCAGTACTTC. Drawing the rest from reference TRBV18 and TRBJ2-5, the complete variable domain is NAGVMQNPRHLVRRRGQEARLRCSPMKGHSHVYWYRQLPEEGLKFMVYLQKENIIDESGMPKERFSAEFPKEGPSILRIQQVVRGDSAAYFCASSPRTQETQYFGPGTRLLVL.

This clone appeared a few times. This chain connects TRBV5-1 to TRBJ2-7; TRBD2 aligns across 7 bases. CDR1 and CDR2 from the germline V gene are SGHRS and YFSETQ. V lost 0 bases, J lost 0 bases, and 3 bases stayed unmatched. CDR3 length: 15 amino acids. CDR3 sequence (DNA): TGCGCCAGCAGCTTGGGAACTAGCGACTCCTACGAGCAGTACTTC. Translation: CASSLGTSDSYEQYF.

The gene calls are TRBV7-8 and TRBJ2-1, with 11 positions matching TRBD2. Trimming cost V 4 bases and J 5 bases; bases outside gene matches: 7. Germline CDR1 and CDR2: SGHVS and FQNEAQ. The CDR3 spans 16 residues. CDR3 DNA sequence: TGTGCCAGCAGCTGGGCGCTAGCGGGAGGCGACAATGAGCAGTTCTTC. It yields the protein CASSWALAGGDNEQFF.

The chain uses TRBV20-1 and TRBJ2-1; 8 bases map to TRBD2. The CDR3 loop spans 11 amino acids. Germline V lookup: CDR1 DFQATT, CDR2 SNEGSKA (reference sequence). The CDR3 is CSVTSGNEQFF. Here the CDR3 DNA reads TGCAGCGTCACTAGCGGCAATGAGCAGTTCTTC.

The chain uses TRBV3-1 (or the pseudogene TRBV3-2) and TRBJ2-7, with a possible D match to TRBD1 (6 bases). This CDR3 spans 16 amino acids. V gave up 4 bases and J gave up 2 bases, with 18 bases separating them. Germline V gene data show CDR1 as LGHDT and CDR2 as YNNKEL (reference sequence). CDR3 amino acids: CASSPSLQGLAYEQYF. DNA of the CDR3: TGTGCCAGCAGCCCGAGCCTCCAGGGGCTTGCCTACGAGCAGTACTTC.

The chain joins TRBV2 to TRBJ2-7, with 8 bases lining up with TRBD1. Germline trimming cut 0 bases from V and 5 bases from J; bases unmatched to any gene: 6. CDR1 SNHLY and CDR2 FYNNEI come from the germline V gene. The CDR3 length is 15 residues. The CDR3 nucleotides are TGTGCCAGCAGTGAAGCCAGGACAGGGAGCCACGAGCAGTACTTC. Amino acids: CASSEARTGSHEQYF.

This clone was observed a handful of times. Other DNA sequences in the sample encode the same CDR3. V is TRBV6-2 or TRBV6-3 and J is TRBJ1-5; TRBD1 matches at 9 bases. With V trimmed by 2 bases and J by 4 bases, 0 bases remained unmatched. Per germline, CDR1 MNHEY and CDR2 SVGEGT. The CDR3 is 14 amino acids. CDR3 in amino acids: CASSYDRGNQPQHF. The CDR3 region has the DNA TGTGCCAGCAGTTACGACAGGGGGAATCAGCCCCAGCATTTT.

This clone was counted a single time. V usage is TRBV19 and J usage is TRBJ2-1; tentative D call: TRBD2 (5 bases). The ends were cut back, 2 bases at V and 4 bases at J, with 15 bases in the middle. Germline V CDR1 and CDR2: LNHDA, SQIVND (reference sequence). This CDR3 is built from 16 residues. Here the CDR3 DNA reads TGTGCCAGTAGTATATTCGGTCTAGCAACATACAATGAGCAGTTCTTC. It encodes CASSIFGLATYNEQFF.

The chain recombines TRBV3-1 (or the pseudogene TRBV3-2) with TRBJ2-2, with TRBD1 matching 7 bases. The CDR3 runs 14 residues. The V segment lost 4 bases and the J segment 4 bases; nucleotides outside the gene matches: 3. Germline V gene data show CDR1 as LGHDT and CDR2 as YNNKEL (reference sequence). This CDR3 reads CASSLRGSTGELFF. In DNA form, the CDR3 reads TGTGCCAGCAGCCTCAGGGGGTCCACCGGGGAGCTGTTTTTT.

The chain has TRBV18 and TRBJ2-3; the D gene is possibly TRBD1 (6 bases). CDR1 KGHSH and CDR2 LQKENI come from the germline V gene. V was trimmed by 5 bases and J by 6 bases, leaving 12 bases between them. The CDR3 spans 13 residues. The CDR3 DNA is TGTGCCAGCTCAAGCACTAGGGGGGATACGCAGTATTTT. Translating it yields CASSSTRGDTQYF.

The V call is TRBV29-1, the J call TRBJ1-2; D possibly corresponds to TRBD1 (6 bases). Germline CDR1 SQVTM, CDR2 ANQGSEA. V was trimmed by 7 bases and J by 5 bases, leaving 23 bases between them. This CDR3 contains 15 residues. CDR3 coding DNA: TGCAGCGCTCAGAGGGGGGCCGCGGGAGGGTATGGCTACACCTTC. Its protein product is CSAQRGAAGGYGYTF.

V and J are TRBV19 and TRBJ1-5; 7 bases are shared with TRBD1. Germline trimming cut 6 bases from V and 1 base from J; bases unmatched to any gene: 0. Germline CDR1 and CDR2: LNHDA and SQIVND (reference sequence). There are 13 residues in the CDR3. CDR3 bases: TGTGCCAGTAGGGGACAGAGCAATCAGCCCCAGCATTTT. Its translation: CASRGQSNQPQHF. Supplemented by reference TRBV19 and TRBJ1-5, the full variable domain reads DGGITQSPKYLFRKEGQNVTLSCEQNLNHDAMYWYRQDPGQGLRLIYYSQIVNDFQKGDIAEGYSVSREKKESFPLTVTSAQKNPTAFYLCASRGQSNQPQHFGDGTRLSIL.

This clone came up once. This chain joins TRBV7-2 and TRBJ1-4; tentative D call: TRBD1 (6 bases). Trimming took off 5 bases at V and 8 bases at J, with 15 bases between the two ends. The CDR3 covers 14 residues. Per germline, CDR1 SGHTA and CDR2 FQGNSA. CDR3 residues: CASSPQGWVEKLFF. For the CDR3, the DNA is TGTGCCAGCAGCCCCCAGGGGTGGGTGGAAAAACTGTTTTTT.

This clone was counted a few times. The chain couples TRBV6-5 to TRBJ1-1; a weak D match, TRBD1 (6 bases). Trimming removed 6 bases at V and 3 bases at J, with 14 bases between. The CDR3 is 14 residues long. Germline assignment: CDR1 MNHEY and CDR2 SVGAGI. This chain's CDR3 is CASRIQGTDTEAFF. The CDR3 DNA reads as TGTGCCAGCAGGATCCAGGGGACCGACACTGAAGCTTTCTTT.

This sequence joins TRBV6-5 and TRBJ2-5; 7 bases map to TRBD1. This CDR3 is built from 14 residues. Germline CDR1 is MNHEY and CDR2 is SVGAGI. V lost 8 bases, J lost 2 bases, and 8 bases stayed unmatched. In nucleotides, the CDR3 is TGTGCCAGCCGATATGACAGGGTTCAAGAGACCCAGTACTTC. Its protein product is CASRYDRVQETQYF.

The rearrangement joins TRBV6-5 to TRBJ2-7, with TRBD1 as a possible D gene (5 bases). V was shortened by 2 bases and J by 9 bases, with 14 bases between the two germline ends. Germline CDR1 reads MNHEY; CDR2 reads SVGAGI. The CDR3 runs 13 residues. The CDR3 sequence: CASSYVLGAGQYF. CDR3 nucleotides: TGTGCCAGCAGTTACGTTTTAGGGGCAGGGCAGTACTTC.

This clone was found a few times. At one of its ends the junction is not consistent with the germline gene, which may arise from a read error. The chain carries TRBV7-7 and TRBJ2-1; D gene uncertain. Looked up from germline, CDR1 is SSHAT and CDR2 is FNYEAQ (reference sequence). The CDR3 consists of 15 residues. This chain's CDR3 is CASSLGSSSYNEQFF. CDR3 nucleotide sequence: TGTGCTAGCAGCTTAGGGTCCAGCTCCTACAATGAGCAGTTCTTC.

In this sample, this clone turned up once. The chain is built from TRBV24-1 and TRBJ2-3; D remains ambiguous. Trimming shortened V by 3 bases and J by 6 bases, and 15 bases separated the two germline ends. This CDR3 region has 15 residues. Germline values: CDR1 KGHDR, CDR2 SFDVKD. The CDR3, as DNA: TGTGCCACCAGTGATCAAAGACGAGGTCGGGATACGCAGTATTTT. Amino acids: CATSDQRRGRDTQYF.

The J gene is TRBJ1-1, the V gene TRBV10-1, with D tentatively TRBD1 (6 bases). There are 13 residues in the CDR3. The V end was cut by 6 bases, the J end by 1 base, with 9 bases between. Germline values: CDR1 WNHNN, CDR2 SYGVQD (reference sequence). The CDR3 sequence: CASRQGGNTEAFF. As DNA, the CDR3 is TGCGCCAGCAGACAGGGTGGGAACACTGAAGCTTTCTTT.

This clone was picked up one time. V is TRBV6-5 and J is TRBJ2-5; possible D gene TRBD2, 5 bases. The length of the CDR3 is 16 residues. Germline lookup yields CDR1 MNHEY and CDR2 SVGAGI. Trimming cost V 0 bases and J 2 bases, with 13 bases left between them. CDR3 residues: CASSYSARRGQETQYF. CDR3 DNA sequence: TGTGCCAGCAGTTACTCAGCGCGACGAGGGCAAGAGACCCAGTACTTC.

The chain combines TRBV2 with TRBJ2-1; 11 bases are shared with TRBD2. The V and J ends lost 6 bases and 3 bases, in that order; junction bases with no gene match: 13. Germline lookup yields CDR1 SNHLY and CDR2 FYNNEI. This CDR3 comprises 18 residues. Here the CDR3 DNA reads TGTGCCAGCAGCTCCCGACAGGGGGGACTAGCGGACTACAATGAGCAGTTCTTC. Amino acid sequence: CASSSRQGGLADYNEQFF.